The next 31 T cell receptor beta chains were all read from a single sample in a study of blood T cell repertoires in COVID-19. The data were produced by immunoSEQ multiplex PCR, yet TCRdb's version contains in-frame clones alone and is incomplete. The table shows about 360,000 clones, with around 88% occurring only once. Sequenced material: peripheral blood. All receptors derive from a man aged 25 to 40 with active or convalescent COVID-19.

This sequence joins TRBV27 and TRBJ2-1; 13 bases fit TRBD2. CDR3 length equals 16 residues. Germline V gives CDR1 MNHEY, CDR2 SMNVEV (reference sequence). The trim removed 6 bases at V and 0 bases at J, leaving 2 bases unmatched. The CDR3 bases are TGTGCCAGCAGAAGGACTAGCGGGAGCTCCTACAATGAGCAGTTCTTC. Encoded protein: CASRRTSGSSYNEQFF.

This sequence joins TRBV7-2 and TRBJ2-2, with 7 bases fitting TRBD1. Germline loops: CDR1 SGHTA, CDR2 FQGNSA. This CDR3 spans 16 amino acids. The V segment lost 4 bases and the J segment 6 bases; nucleotides outside the gene matches: 11. The CDR3 bases are TGTGCCAGCAGCTCACGTCCAGGGGGAGTAGCCGGGGAGCTGTTTTTT. Its protein product is CASSSRPGGVAGELFF.

This clone was counted only a few times. The chain joins TRBV4-1 to TRBJ1-6; D is perhaps TRBD1 (6 bases). This CDR3 region has 17 residues. V was cut by 4 bases and J by 1 base, with 14 bases left in between. The germline V gene encodes CDR1 MGHRA and CDR2 YSYEKL. CDR3 residues: CASSRGQGVSYNSPLHF. The CDR3 coding sequence is TGCGCCAGCAGCCGGGGGCAGGGAGTGTCCTATAATTCACCCCTCCACTTT.

The J gene is TRBJ2-1, the V gene TRBV2; D might be TRBD2 (6 bases). The germline CDR1 and CDR2 sequences are SNHLY and FYNNEI. Trimming cost V 3 bases and J 6 bases, with 12 bases left between them. The CDR3 runs to 14 residues. The CDR3 nucleotides read TGTGCCAGCAGTGACGTACTAGCTATCAATGAGCAGTTCTTC. Protein sequence: CASSDVLAINEQFF.

This chain joins TRBV21-1 and TRBJ1-4. TRBV21-1 is marked as a pseudogene. The CDR3 loop spans 16 amino acids. In DNA, the CDR3 is TGTGCCAGCAGCAAAGACAGCGGGACCCATCCGGGCAAACTGTTTTTT. Translating gives CASSKDSGTHPGKLFF.

V and J are TRBV29-1 and TRBJ2-7; 7 bases line up with TRBD1. Looked up from germline, CDR1 is SQVTM and CDR2 is ANQGSEA. V was clipped by 0 bases and J by 0 bases; unmatched bases: 5. This CDR3 has 15 residues. DNA for the CDR3: TGCAGCGTTGAAGATTACAGGGGACCCTCCTACGAGCAGTACTTC. Its protein is CSVEDYRGPSYEQYF.

The chain joins TRBV6-1 to TRBJ1-2; D gene uncertain. The germline gives CDR1 MNHNS, CDR2 SASEGT. Trimming pared 3 bases from V and 1 base from J, leaving 6 bases between. CDR3 length equals 13 residues. The CDR3 DNA reads as TGTGCCAGCAGTGAGCCGGGTAACTATGGCTACACCTTC. Translated: CASSEPGNYGYTF.

This clone turned up a few times. The CDR3 loop reads CASSDMVDQETQYF. In nucleotides, the CDR3 is TGCGCCAGCAGTGATATGGTAGATCAAGAGACCCAGTACTTC. The genes are TRBV10-1 and TRBJ2-5; D remains ambiguous. Germline assignment: CDR1 WNHNN and CDR2 SYGVQD (reference sequence). The CDR3 length is 14 residues. The V end lost 3 bases, the J end lost 2 bases, and 10 bases lay between the germline ends.

The V call is TRBV29-1, the J call TRBJ1-1; 8 nucleotides match TRBD1. The CDR3 has 12 residues. Germline V gene sequence: CDR1 SQVTM, CDR2 ANQGSEA. Losses at the gene ends were 5 bases for V and 3 bases for J; bases not matched to a gene: 2. The CDR3 here is CSVTGGYTEAFF. CDR3 nucleotides: TGCAGCGTTACAGGGGGTTACACTGAAGCTTTCTTT.

V is TRBV3-1 (or the pseudogene TRBV3-2) and J is TRBJ2-1; D gene uncertain. V lost 5 bases and J 5 bases, leaving 22 bases between the germline ends. The germline gives CDR1 LGHDT, CDR2 YNNKEL (reference sequence). The CDR3 is 17 amino acids. CDR3 region: CASSGEGPIHSDNEQFF. The CDR3 DNA reads as TGTGCCAGCAGCGGAGAAGGTCCCATTCATTCCGACAATGAGCAGTTCTTC.

The rearrangement joins TRBV18 to TRBJ1-1, with D possibly matching TRBD1 (5 bases). V lost 8 bases and J 12 bases, leaving 19 bases between the germline ends. Per the germline V gene, CDR1 is KGHSH and CDR2 is LQKENI. There are 12 residues in the CDR3. The CDR3 sequence is CASPTPGKNSFF. The CDR3, as DNA: TGTGCCAGCCCTACCCCAGGGAAAAACTCTTTCTTT.

The gene calls are TRBV14 and TRBJ1-2; maybe TRBD1 (6 bases). Per germline, CDR1 SGHDN and CDR2 FVKESK. This CDR3 region has 14 residues. The germline V and J ends were trimmed by 4 bases and 7 bases, with 16 bases remaining between them. CDR3 residues: CASSLYRAGVGYTF. The CDR3 DNA is TGTGCCAGCAGCCTTTACAGGGCGGGGGTTGGCTACACCTTC.

This chain joins TRBV27 and TRBJ1-4; 9 nucleotides line up with TRBD1. The CDR3 totals 13 residues. The germline V gene encodes CDR1 MNHEY and CDR2 SMNVEV (reference sequence). After removal of 6 bases from V and 6 bases from J, the junction contained 2 bases not matched to a gene. The DNA of the CDR3 is TGTGCCAGCAGGGGACAGGGTTATGAAAAACTGTTTTTT. Translated: CASRGQGYEKLFF.

The chain combines TRBV27 with TRBJ2-3; the match to TRBD2 covers 15 bases. CDR3 length: 17 amino acids. Per germline, CDR1 MNHEY and CDR2 SMNVEV (reference sequence). Trimming cost V 2 bases and J 6 bases; bases outside gene matches: 6. CDR3 bases: TGTGCCAGCAGTTTAGGACTAGCGGGAGGGCCTGGGGATACGCAGTATTTT. Translating gives CASSLGLAGGPGDTQYF.

The J gene is TRBJ2-1, the V gene TRBV2; 10 nucleotides agree with TRBD1. Germline CDR1 is SNHLY and CDR2 is FYNNEI. Trimming removed 7 bases from V and 7 bases from J; junction bases left unmatched: 13. The CDR3 sequence is 16 residues long. For the CDR3, the DNA is TGTGCCAGCAATCTAAAAGGGACAGGGGCGCGGAATGAGCAGTTCTTC. This codes for CASNLKGTGARNEQFF.

The chain uses TRBV19 and TRBJ1-5, with D unclear. The CDR3 has 15 residues. Germline V gene lookup returns CDR1 LNHDA and CDR2 SQIVND (reference sequence). V was shortened by 2 bases and J by 4 bases, with 12 bases between the two germline ends. This chain's CDR3 is CASSIRTVKNQPQHF. CDR3 coding DNA: TGTGCCAGTAGTATACGAACGGTAAAAAATCAGCCCCAGCATTTT.

In nucleotides, the CDR3 is TGTGCCAGCAGCCAAGAGTTTCTAGCGGGAGAATCTTTGGGGAATGAGCAGTTCTTC. Translation gives CASSQEFLAGESLGNEQFF. The J gene is TRBJ2-1, the V gene TRBV14; TRBD2 agrees at 10 bases. CDR3 length: 19 residues. CDR1 and CDR2 from the germline V gene are SGHDN and FVKESK. J gave up 7 bases and V 0 bases, and 15 bases lay outside the gene matches.

The rearrangement uses TRBV11-2 and TRBJ2-7, with TRBD1 matching over 7 bases. The J segment lost 4 bases and the V segment lost 5 bases, leaving 14 bases of the junction unmatched. Germline lookup yields CDR1 SGHAT and CDR2 FQNNGV. The CDR3 spans 16 residues. DNA of the CDR3: TGTGCCAGCAGCCAAATTCAAAGACAGGGAAGTTACGAGCAGTACTTC. Residues: CASSQIQRQGSYEQYF.

The J gene is TRBJ1-6, the V gene TRBV7-9, with D perhaps TRBD1 (5 bases). Trimming removed 5 bases from V and 9 bases from J, with 14 bases in between. CDR1 and CDR2 (germline): SEHNR, FQNEAQ (reference sequence). The CDR3 loop spans 14 amino acids. The CDR3 region has the DNA TGTGCCAGCAGCACTGAAGGGGTGGGTTCACCCCTCCACTTT. Its protein is CASSTEGVGSPLHF. Filled out from reference TRBV7-9 and TRBJ1-6, the complete variable domain reads DTGVSQNPRHKITKRGQNVTFRCDPISEHNRLYWYRQTLGQGPEFLTYFQNEAQLEKSRLLSDRFSAERPKGSFSTLEIQRTEQGDSAMYLCASSTEGVGSPLHFGNGTRLTVT.

The J gene is TRBJ2-7, the V gene TRBV13; 9 nucleotides line up with TRBD1. CDR1 is PRHDT and CDR2 is FYEKMQ in the germline V gene (reference sequence). The junction had 6 bases not matched to a gene; V was cut back by 5 bases and J by 4 bases. The CDR3 has 14 amino acids. CDR3 in DNA: TGTGCCAGCAGCCCAGACAGGGGGTTATACGAGCAGTACTTC. Amino acids: CASSPDRGLYEQYF.

The chain is built from TRBV4-1 and TRBJ2-3, with 9 bases identical to TRBD1. CDR1 and CDR2 from the germline V gene are MGHRA and YSYEKL. The CDR3 sequence is 17 residues long. With 2 bases clipped from V and 9 bases from J, the junction kept 15 bases outside the gene matches. CDR3 residues: CASSQPRGQGRGRTQYF. DNA of the CDR3: TGCGCCAGCAGCCAACCCCGGGGACAGGGACGGGGCCGGACGCAGTATTTT.

This clone was counted once. This chain links TRBV12-3 or TRBV12-4 with TRBJ1-2; TRBD1 might be the D (6 bases). V lost 2 bases and J lost 9, with 10 bases in between. The CDR3 sequence is 12 residues long. This CDR3 is CASSLTGHSYTF. Here the CDR3 DNA reads TGTGCCAGCAGTTTAACAGGGCATAGCTACACCTTC.

This clone was detected once. The V and J genes are TRBV19 and TRBJ2-1; the D gene is possibly TRBD2 (7 bases). The germline V gene has CDR1 LNHDA and CDR2 SQIVND (reference sequence). The V and J ends lost 3 bases and 6 bases respectively, with 15 bases between them. The CDR3 consists of 15 residues. CDR3 sequence reads: CASSIGRGRRNEQFF. In nucleotides, the CDR3 is TGTGCCAGTAGTATTGGGCGGGGGCGTCGCAATGAGCAGTTCTTC.

The chain combines TRBV24-1 with TRBJ2-3; D gene ambiguous. Trimming took 7 bases from V and 0 from J, leaving 7 bases between them. CDR1 and CDR2 (germline): KGHDR, SFDVKD. The CDR3 is 13 residues long. CDR3 protein: CATRETSTDTQYF. CDR3 DNA: TGTGCCACCAGAGAAACTAGCACAGATACGCAGTATTTT.

This chain joins TRBV7-9 and TRBJ1-1; 9 bases agree with TRBD1. This CDR3 contains 13 residues. Germline CDR1 and CDR2: SEHNR and FQNEAQ (reference sequence). V lost 11 bases, J lost 5 bases, and 9 bases stayed unmatched. The CDR3 here is CAGAGTGKTEAFF. The DNA for the CDR3 is TGTGCCGGCGCTGGGACAGGGAAAACTGAAGCTTTCTTT.

V and J are TRBV10-3 and TRBJ2-7; TRBD1 agrees at 7 bases. Looked up from germline, CDR1 is ENHRY and CDR2 is SYGVKD. Trimming took 4 bases from V and 4 from J; bases not matched to a gene: 1. The CDR3 runs to 12 residues. In nucleotides, the CDR3 is TGTGCCATCAGTGGGGACAGATACGAGCAGTACTTC. Encoded protein: CAISGDRYEQYF.

This sequence joins TRBV29-1 and TRBJ1-2; 8 bases agree with TRBD1. Trimming removed 6 bases from V and 4 bases from J; junction bases left unmatched: 10. This CDR3 has 14 amino acids. In germline, CDR1 is SQVTM, CDR2 ANQGSEA. As DNA, the CDR3 is TGCAGCGTCCGGGGCGGACAGGGAGGCTATGGCTACACCTTC. Encoded protein: CSVRGGQGGYGYTF.

The chain joins TRBV12-3 or TRBV12-4 to TRBJ1-2, with TRBD1 identical over 9 bases. The CDR3 contains 13 residues. V trimming: 6 bases; J trimming: 6 bases; junction bases outside the gene matches: 5. The CDR3, as DNA: TGTGCCAGCAGGCGAACAGGGGGCCATGGCTACACCTTC. Translated, it gives CASRRTGGHGYTF.

The V gene is TRBV3-1 (or the pseudogene TRBV3-2), the J gene TRBJ1-2; 8 bases match TRBD1. CDR1 and CDR2 from the germline V gene are LGHDT and YNNKEL (reference sequence). The CDR3 length is 12 residues. V lost 8 bases to trimming and J lost 3 bases; unmatched junction nucleotides: 2. Here the CDR3 reads CASGQGYYGYTF. The CDR3 bases are TGTGCCAGCGGACAGGGCTACTATGGCTACACCTTC.

This chain links TRBV4-1 with TRBJ1-5; TRBD1 is a possible D gene (6 bases). CDR3 length: 15 amino acids. The V end lost 2 bases, the J end lost 4 bases, and 12 bases lay between the germline ends. CDR1 and CDR2 (germline): MGHRA, YSYEKL. CDR3 amino acids: CASSQYRADNQPQHF. The CDR3 nucleotides are TGCGCCAGCAGCCAATACAGGGCGGATAATCAGCCCCAGCATTTT.

This clone was observed a handful of times. CDR3 residues: CASRPRGRDQQYF. CDR3 coding DNA: TGTGCCAGCAGACCGCGGGGTAGGGATCAGCAGTACTTC. This sequence joins TRBV27 and TRBJ2-7; D may be TRBD2 (6 bases). This CDR3 is 13 amino acids long. V was clipped by 6 bases and J by 8 bases, with 17 bases between them. CDR1 and CDR2 (germline): MNHEY, SMNVEV (reference sequence).